This T cell receptor (beta chain) was sequenced for a study of cytomegalovirus exposure and HLA in healthy donors. Whole-study results and caveats: The study listed some 160 cytomegalovirus-associated TCR beta chains.

In the case of this clone: The antigen remains unidentified.

The primer mix had 60 Vbeta and 13 Jbeta primers. TCRdb's table, derived via immunoSEQ multiplex PCR, lists solely in-frame clones and lacks some. The sample totals approximately 100,000 clones. V shed 5 bases, J shed 4 bases, and the junction held 8 bases outside the gene matches. Per germline, CDR1 MNHNS and CDR2 SASEGT. CDR3 length equals 15 residues. The sample consisted of PBMCs. This clonotype was obtained from a man aged 50-59 years in good health and CMV-seropositive. V is TRBV6-1 and J is TRBJ1-5; 7 bases are a match to TRBD1. The CDR3 here is CASSSLGGWNQPQHF. CDR3 nucleotides: TGTGCCAGCAGTTCCCTAGGGGGCTGGAATCAGCCCCAGCATTTT.